Reported below is one TCR beta chain. Its antigen is currently unknown. Sequence data for DNA of cultured CD4+ T cells were generated by the Oncomine TCR Beta short-read assay. Once CD4+ T cells had been cultured, genomic DNA was extracted from them. TCRdb passed the PCR reads through MiXCR, listing each CDR3 protein once. The sample lists some 15,000 distinct CDR3 sequences; approximately 73% were seen once. Sample treatment: roughly nine-day PBMC culture with coronavirus spike peptide pools or control peptides (ViraFEST assay). These data come from a study of vaccination and CD4 T cells after COVID-19. As for the study in general: Post-COVID samples were collected a median around 99 days following diagnosis, spanning 35 to 161. Cultures acting as controls obtained a CEFX pool, an HIV-1 Nef pool, or no peptide.

V was shortened by 5 bases and J by 3 bases, with 13 bases between the two germline ends. CDR1 is MNHEY and CDR2 is SVGEGT in the germline V gene. The CDR3 is made up of 14 amino acids. The chain joins TRBV6-2 or TRBV6-3 to TRBJ1-2, with D unresolved. The sequencing sample was made of CD4+ T cells from blood, cultured in vitro. The sequence was obtained from a human donor who had recovered from COVID-19. CDR3 in DNA: TGTGCCAGCAGTGACCCAGCTAAGTACTATGGCTACACCTTC. Translation gives CASSDPAKYYGYTF.